The clone carrying this T cell receptor (beta chain) was counted at least ten times. Its specificity is not known. The TCRbeta library incorporated unique molecular identifiers. MiXCR, run by TCRdb on the PCR reads, gives a single entry per CDR3 protein. The sample lists some 300,000 distinct CDR3 sequences, about a tenth occurring once. Germline V lookup: CDR1 SEHNR, CDR2 FQNEAQ (reference sequence). The CDR3 covers 14 residues. J lost 4 bases, V lost 2 bases, and 4 bases had no gene match. This sample was included in a study of T-cell reconstitution after alpha-beta-depleted transplantation in children. The study, taken as a whole, reports: At one year after transplant, newly produced T cells mostly accounted for T-cell counts and diversity. Reportedly, only several hundred clones from non-depleted graft cells drove alpha-beta T-cell counts at about two months. Certain patients had high TCRbeta diversity at day 60, and it came from recipient T cells and thymic progenitors that survived.

The TCR was taken from a boy in the first two years of life with acute myeloid leukemia, due to receive a stem cell transplant. The starting material was PBMCs, obtained before TCRalphabeta/CD19-depleted stem cell transplant. This chain uses TRBV7-9 with TRBJ2-5, with TRBD1 matching over 7 bases. CDR3 residues: CASSLPSGGETQYF. In DNA form, the CDR3 reads TGTGCCAGCAGCTTACCGTCAGGGGGAGAGACCCAGTACTTC.